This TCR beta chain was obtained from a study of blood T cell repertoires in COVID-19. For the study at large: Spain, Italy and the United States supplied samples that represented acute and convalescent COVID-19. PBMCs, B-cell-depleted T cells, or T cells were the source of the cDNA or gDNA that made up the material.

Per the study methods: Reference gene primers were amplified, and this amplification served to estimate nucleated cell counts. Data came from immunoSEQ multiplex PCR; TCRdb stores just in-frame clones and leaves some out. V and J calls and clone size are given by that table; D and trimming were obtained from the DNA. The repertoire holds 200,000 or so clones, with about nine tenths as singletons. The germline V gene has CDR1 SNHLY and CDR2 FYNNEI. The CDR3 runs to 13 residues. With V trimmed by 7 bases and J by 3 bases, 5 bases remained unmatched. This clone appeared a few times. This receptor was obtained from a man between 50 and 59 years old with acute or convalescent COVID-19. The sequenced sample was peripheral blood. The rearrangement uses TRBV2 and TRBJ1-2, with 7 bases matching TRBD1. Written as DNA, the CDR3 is TGTGCCAGCAACGACAGGGAGGACTATGGCTACACCTTC. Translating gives CASNDREDYGYTF.